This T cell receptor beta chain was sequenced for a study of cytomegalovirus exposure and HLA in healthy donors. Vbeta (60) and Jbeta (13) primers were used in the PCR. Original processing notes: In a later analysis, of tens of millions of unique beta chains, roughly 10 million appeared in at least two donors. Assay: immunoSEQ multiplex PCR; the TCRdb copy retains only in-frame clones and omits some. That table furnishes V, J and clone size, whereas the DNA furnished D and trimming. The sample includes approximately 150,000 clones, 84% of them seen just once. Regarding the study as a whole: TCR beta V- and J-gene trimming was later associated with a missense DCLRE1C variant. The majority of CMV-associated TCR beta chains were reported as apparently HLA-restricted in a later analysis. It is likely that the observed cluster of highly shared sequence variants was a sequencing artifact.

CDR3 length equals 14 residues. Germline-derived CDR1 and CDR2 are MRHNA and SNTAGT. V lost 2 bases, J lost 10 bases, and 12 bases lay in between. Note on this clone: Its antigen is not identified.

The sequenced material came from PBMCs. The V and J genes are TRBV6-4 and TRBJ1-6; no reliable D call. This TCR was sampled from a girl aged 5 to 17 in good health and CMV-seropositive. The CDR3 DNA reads TGTGCCAGCAGTGACGGGCAGATCGGATCACCCCTCCACTTT. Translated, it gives CASSDGQIGSPLHF.